This T cell receptor (beta chain) is from a study of vaccination and CD4 T cells after COVID-19. On the study more broadly: The convalescents included six males and four females, and among them two were Hispanic while seven were Caucasian.

Treatment noted: approximately nine-day PBMC culture with coronavirus spike peptide pools or control peptides (ViraFEST assay). V was trimmed by 3 bases and J by 6 bases, leaving 2 bases between them. There are 11 residues in the CDR3. Points from the study as a whole: Counts of SARS-CoV-2-reactive clonotypes had a median that went from around 19 to 38, a nonsignificant change. In convalescent patients, 304 of 307 vaccine-specific clones were spike mono-reactive.

The Oncomine TCR Beta short-read assay was applied to DNA of cultured CD4+ T cells. TCRdb re-derived calls from the PCR reads in MiXCR, one entry per CDR3 protein. The data show fewer than 15,000 distinct CDR3 sequences, less than 45% seen once. Regarding this clonotype: Its cognate antigen is unknown.

The origin of this receptor is a human donor who had recovered from COVID-19. This chain connects TRBV12-3 or TRBV12-4 to TRBJ2-2; D unclear. Source material: CD4+ T cells from blood, cultured in vitro. As DNA, the CDR3 is TGTGCCAGCAGTTTTCCCGGGGAGCTGTTTTTT. It yields the protein CASSFPGELFF.